Below, 9 T cell receptor beta chains from the same sample are listed, as sequenced in a study of shared clonotypes between healthy human individuals (dated by TCRdb to the early 2020s). To prepare the library, the immunoSEQ multiplex PCR assay was applied. TCRdb took over this immuneACCESS table, retaining in-frame rearrangements with V and J assigned. Such tables are incomplete; in checked studies, under half of the missing clones stem from an unresolved V gene, and the remainder is unexplained. In all, the sample holds 2 million to 2.5 million clones, and more than 80% of those were seen once. Together, the top ten hold under 0.45% of the sample. Sequencing used naive CD4+ T cells from PBMCs. Interpreted using the paper, the cell subset or site label stands for: CD45RA+ positively selected. These receptors were collected from a man younger than 30 in good health. Some clones in this sample may be carry-over from other donors' samples.

The rearrangement links TRBV25-1 to TRBJ2-1; tentatively, D is TRBD2 (5 bases). Trimming removed 2 bases from V and 7 bases from J, with 15 bases in between. This CDR3 is 15 amino acids long. CDR1 and CDR2 (germline): MGHDK, SYGVNS. The CDR3: CASSEGTRLLNEQFF. In nucleotides, the CDR3 is TGTGCCAGCAGTGAAGGTACTAGGCTACTAAATGAGCAGTTCTTC.

The genes are TRBV7-3 and TRBJ2-3; 7 nucleotides agree with TRBD2. Trimming cost V 3 bases and J 6 bases; bases outside gene matches: 12. Germline V gene sequence: CDR1 SGHTA, CDR2 FQGTGA. The CDR3 has 16 residues. This chain's CDR3 is CASSFFSAGATDTQYF. The DNA of the CDR3 is TGTGCCAGCAGCTTTTTCAGTGCGGGAGCAACGGATACGCAGTATTTT.

This clone was detected only a few times. J is TRBJ1-1 and V is TRBV7-9; possible D gene TRBD1, 6 bases. V was trimmed by 5 bases and J by 3 bases, leaving 10 bases between them. CDR3 length: 13 residues. CDR1 is SEHNR, CDR2 FQNEAQ, per germline (reference sequence). The CDR3 protein is CASSARTDTEAFF. Here the CDR3 DNA reads TGTGCCAGCAGCGCCCGGACAGACACTGAAGCTTTCTTT.

The chain carries TRBV6-5 and TRBJ2-7, with 10 bases aligning to TRBD1. This CDR3 comprises 15 residues. V lost 4 bases, J lost 5 bases, and 8 bases stayed unmatched. CDR1 and CDR2 (germline): MNHEY, SVGAGI. The CDR3 bases are TGTGCCAGCAGTTCGGCCGGGACAGGGGCGGACGAGCAGTACTTC. Its protein is CASSSAGTGADEQYF.

This clone was detected a few times. This chain uses TRBV9 with TRBJ1-1, with D uncertain. Between the trimmed V and J ends, which lost 3 bases and 3 bases, there was a span of 9 bases. Looked up from germline, CDR1 is SGDLS and CDR2 is YYNGEE. The CDR3 has 13 amino acids. CDR3 in DNA: TGTGCCAGCAGCGCCGGGGTTTACACTGAAGCTTTCTTT. This sequence encodes CASSAGVYTEAFF. The whole variable domain, filled in from reference TRBV9 and TRBJ1-1, reads DSGVTQTPKHLITATGQRVTLRCSPRSGDLSVYWYQQSLDQGLQFLIQYYNGEERAKGNILERFSAQQFPDLHSELNLSSLELGDSALYFCASSAGVYTEAFFGQGTRLTVV.

The genes are TRBV6-5 and TRBJ2-3; D is unclear. This CDR3 is 13 amino acids long. In germline, CDR1 is MNHEY, CDR2 SVGAGI. V lost 6 bases to trimming and J lost 3 bases, with 10 bases between them. In nucleotides, the CDR3 is TGTGCCAGCAGAGTTAGACCGACAGATACGCAGTATTTT. This encodes CASRVRPTDTQYF.

The V gene is TRBV5-4, the J gene TRBJ2-7; D unresolved. Trimming took off 4 bases at V and 4 bases at J, with 18 bases between the two ends. Germline V gene sequence: CDR1 SGHNT, CDR2 YYREEE (reference sequence). The CDR3 covers 15 residues. In DNA, the CDR3 is TGTGCCAGCAGCCCGGGTTGGTCCGGTTGGTACGAGCAGTACTTC. It yields the protein CASSPGWSGWYEQYF.

The J gene is TRBJ1-2, the V gene TRBV10-2, with 7 bases matching TRBD1. Germline lookup yields CDR1 WSHSY and CDR2 SAAADI. CDR3 size: 14 residues. After removal of 2 bases from V and 3 bases from J, the junction contained 3 bases not matched to a gene. In DNA form, the CDR3 reads TGCGCCAGCAGTGAGGGACAGGCTTACTATGGCTACACCTTC. Protein: CASSEGQAYYGYTF.

The sample holds one count of this clone. This sequence joins TRBV5-1 and TRBJ2-5; 8 bases fit TRBD1. The CDR3 runs to 17 residues. Germline V gene sequence: CDR1 SGHRS, CDR2 YFSETQ. J gave up 1 base and V 4 bases, and 12 bases lay outside the gene matches. CDR3 DNA sequence: TGCGCCAGCAGCAGTGGGGTCAGGGGGCTGTCCCAAGAGACCCAGTACTTC. Its protein product is CASSSGVRGLSQETQYF.